This T cell receptor (beta chain) originates from a study of CD8 T cells in ankylosing spondylitis. Study results and limitations: Clones linked to disease, bearing a CD8+ phenotype, were relatively rare in peripheral blood. In reactive arthritis synovial fluid and blood, some motif variants had been reported before.

This clonotype was found many times. Its antigen is not known. Trimming shortened V by 1 base and J by 6 bases, and 15 bases separated the two germline ends. This CDR3 region has 15 residues. Making the TCR beta libraries involved quantitative 5'-RACE with molecular barcodes. One entry per CDR3 protein results from TCRdb running MiXCR on the 5' RACE reads. The sample comprises just under 350,000 distinct CDR3 sequences, approximately 15% of which are singletons, and approximately 1% rests with the top ten. The TCR comes from a male donor with ankylosing spondylitis or in good health (not recorded which). The rearrangement uses TRBV12-3 or TRBV12-4 and TRBJ1-1; tentative D call: TRBD1 (6 bases). Sequencing was performed on blood, either unsorted or a sorted T cell fraction (not recorded which). In nucleotides, the CDR3 is TGTGCCAGCAGTTTAGGAAGCAGGGGCAATGCTGAAGCTTTCTTT. It encodes CASSLGSRGNAEAFF.